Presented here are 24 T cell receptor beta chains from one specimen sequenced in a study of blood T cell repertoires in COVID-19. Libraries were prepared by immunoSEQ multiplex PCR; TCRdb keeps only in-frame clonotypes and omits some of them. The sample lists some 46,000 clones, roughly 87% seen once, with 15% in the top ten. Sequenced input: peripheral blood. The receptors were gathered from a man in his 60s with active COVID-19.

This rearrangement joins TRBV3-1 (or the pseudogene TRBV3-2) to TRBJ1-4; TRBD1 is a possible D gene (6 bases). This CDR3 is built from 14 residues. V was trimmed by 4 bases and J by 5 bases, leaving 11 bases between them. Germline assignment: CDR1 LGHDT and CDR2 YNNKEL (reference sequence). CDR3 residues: CASSPSGANEKLFF. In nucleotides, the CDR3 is TGTGCCAGCAGCCCCTCAGGGGCCAATGAAAAACTGTTTTTT.

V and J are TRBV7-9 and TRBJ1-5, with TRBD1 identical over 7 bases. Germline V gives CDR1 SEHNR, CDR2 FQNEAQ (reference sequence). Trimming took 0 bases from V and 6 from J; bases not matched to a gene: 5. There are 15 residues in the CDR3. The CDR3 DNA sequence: TGTGCCAGCAGCTTAGCAGGGGGCGCGGGTCAGCCCCAGCATTTT. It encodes CASSLAGGAGQPQHF.

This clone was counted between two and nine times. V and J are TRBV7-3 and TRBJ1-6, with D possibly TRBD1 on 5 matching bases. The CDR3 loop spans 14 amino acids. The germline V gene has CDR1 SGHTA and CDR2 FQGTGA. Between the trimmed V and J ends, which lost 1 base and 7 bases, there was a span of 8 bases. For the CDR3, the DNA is TGTGCCAGCAGCTTAAAAGGGGCGAATTCACCCCTCCACTTT. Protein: CASSLKGANSPLHF.

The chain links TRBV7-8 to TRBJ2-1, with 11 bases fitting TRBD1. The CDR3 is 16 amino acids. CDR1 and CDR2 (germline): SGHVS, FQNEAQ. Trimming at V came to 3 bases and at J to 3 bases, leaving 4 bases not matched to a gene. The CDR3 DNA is TGTGCCAGCAGCTTCCTCGGGACAGGGGGCTACAATGAGCAGTTCTTC. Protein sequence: CASSFLGTGGYNEQFF.

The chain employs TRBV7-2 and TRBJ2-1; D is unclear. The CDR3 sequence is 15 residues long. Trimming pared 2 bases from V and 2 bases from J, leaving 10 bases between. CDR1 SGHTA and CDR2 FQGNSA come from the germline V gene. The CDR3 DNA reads TGTGCCAGCAGCTTATATTCCCAGGCCTACAATGAGCAGTTCTTC. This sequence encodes CASSLYSQAYNEQFF.

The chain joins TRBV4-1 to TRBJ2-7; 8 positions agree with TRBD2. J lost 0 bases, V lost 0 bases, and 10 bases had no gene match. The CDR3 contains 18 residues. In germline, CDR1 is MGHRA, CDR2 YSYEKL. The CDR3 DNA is TGCGCCAGCAGCCAAGAGCTAGCGGGCTCCTACCGCTCCTACGAGCAGTACTTC. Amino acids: CASSQELAGSYRSYEQYF.

The CDR3 spells CASQQGSNEKLFF. For the CDR3, the DNA is TGCGCCAGCCAACAGGGGTCTAATGAAAAACTGTTTTTT. The chain couples TRBV5-1 to TRBJ1-4; 7 bases map to TRBD1. This CDR3 region has 13 residues. Germline V gene sequence: CDR1 SGHRS, CDR2 YFSETQ. Germline trimming cut 7 bases from V and 3 bases from J; bases unmatched to any gene: 3.

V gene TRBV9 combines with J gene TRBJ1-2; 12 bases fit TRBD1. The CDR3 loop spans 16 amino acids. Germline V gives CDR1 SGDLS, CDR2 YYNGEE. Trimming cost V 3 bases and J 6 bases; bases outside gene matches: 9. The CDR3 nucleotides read TGTGCCAGCAGCGCCCCCGGGACAGGGGGCGAGAATGGCTACACCTTC. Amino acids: CASSAPGTGGENGYTF.

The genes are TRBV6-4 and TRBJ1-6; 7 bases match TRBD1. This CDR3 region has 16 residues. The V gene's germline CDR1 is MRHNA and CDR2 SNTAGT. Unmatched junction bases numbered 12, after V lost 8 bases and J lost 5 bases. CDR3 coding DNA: TGTGCCAGCGACAGGGTTAAAGGGCGCAATAATTCACCCCTCCACTTT. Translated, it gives CASDRVKGRNNSPLHF.

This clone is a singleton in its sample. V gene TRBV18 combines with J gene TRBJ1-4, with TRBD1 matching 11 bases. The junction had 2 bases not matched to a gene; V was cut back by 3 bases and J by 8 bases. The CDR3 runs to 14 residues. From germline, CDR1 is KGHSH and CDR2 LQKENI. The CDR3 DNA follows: TGTGCCAGCTCACCGGGACAGGGGGAGGAAAAACTGTTTTTT. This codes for CASSPGQGEEKLFF.

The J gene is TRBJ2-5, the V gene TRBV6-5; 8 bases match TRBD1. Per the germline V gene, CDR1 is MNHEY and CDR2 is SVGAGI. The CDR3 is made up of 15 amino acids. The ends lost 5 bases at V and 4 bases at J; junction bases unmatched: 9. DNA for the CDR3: TGTGCCAGCAGTACTCTCGGACAGGGACGAGAGACCCAGTACTTC. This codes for CASSTLGQGRETQYF.

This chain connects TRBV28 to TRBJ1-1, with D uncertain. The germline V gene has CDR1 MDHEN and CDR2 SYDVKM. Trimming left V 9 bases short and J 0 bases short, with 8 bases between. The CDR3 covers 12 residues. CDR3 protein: CASSPMNTEAFF. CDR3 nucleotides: TGTGCCAGTAGTCCCATGAACACTGAAGCTTTCTTT.

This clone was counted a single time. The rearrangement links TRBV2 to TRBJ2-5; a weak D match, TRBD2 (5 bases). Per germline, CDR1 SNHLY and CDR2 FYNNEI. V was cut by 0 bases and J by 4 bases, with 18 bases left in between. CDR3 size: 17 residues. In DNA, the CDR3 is TGTGCCAGCAGTGAAGCCCACGGGAAAAATTATTTAGAGACCCAGTACTTC. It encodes CASSEAHGKNYLETQYF.

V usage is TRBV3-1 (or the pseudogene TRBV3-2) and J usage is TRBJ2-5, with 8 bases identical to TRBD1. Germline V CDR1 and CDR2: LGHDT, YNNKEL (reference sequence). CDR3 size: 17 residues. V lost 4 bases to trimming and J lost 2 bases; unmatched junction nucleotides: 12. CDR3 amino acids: CASSPLLDRDIQETQYF. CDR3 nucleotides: TGTGCCAGCAGCCCGCTTCTGGACAGGGATATTCAAGAGACCCAGTACTTC.

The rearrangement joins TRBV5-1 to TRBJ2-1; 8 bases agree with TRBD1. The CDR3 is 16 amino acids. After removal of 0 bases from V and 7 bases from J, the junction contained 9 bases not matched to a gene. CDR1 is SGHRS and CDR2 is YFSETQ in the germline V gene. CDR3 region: CASSLALSDRGNEQFF. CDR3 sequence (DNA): TGCGCCAGCAGCTTGGCCCTATCTGACAGGGGAAATGAGCAGTTCTTC.

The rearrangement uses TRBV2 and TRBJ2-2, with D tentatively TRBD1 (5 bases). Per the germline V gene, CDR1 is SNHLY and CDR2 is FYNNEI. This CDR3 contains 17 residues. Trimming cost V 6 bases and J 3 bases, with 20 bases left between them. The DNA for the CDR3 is TGTGCCAGCAGGCTAGACAGTCCCCACACGGACACCGGGGAGCTGTTTTTT. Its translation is CASRLDSPHTDTGELFF.

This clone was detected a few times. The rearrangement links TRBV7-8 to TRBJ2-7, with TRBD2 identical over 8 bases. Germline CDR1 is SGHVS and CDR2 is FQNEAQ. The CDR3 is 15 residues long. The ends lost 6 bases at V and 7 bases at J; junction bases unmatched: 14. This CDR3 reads CASSPGLAQRGEQYF. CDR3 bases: TGTGCCAGCAGTCCCGGACTAGCCCAAAGGGGAGAGCAGTACTTC.

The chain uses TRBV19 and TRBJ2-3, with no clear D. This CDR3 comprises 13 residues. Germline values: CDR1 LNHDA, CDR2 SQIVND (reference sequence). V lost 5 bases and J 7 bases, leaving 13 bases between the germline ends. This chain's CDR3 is CASSPPYIYTQYF. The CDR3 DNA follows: TGTGCCAGTAGTCCACCATACATTTATACGCAGTATTTT.

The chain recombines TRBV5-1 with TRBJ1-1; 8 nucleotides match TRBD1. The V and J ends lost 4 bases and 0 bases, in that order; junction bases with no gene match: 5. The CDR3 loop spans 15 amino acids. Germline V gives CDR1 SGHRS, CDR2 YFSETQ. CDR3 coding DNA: TGCGCCAGCAGCCAAAAACAGGGGGTGAACACTGAAGCTTTCTTT. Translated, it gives CASSQKQGVNTEAFF.

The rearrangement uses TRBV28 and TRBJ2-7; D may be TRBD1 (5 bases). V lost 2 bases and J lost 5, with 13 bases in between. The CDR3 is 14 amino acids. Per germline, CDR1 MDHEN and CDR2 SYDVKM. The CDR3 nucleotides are TGTGCCAGCAGTTTAAGGGGCGTTGTAGACGAGCAGTACTTC. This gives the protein CASSLRGVVDEQYF.

Written as DNA, the CDR3 is TGTGCCTGGAGACAGGGTGCAAACACTGAAGCTTTCTTT. Translation: CAWRQGANTEAFF. The V gene is TRBV30, the J gene TRBJ1-1; possibly TRBD1 for D (6 bases). The CDR3 consists of 13 residues. The V end lost 3 bases, the J end lost 2 bases, and 10 bases lay between the germline ends. Germline loops: CDR1 GTSNPN, CDR2 SVGIG (reference sequence).

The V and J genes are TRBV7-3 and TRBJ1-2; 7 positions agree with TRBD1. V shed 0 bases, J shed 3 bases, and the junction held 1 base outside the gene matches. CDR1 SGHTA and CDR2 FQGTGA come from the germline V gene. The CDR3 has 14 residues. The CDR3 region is CASSLTGTDYGYTF. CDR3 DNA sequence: TGTGCCAGCAGCTTAACCGGGACAGACTATGGCTACACCTTC.

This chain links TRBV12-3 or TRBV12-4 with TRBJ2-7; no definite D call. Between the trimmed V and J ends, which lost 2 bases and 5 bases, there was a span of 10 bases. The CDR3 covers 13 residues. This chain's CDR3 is CASSLLPRDEQYF. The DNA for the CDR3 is TGTGCCAGCAGTTTACTTCCTAGAGACGAGCAGTACTTC.

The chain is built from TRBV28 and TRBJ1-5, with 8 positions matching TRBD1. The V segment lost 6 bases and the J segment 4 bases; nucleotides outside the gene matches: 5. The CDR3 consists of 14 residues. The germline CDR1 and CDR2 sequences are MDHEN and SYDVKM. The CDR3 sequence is CASRGGQENQPQHF. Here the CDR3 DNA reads TGTGCCAGCAGAGGGGGACAGGAGAATCAGCCCCAGCATTTT.